The 10 T cell receptor beta chains given below trace back to one sample, sequenced in a study of blood T cells in healthy people across ages. Then a second PCR, running about 6 to 12 cycles, was carried out with a sample-barcoded 5' primer and a J-beta primer mix. TCRdb independently ran MiXCR on the 5' RACE reads; one entry per CDR3 protein. The repertoire holds about 2 million distinct CDR3 sequences, with less than 50% as singletons. The sample taken for sequencing was blood. These receptor sequences come from a woman aged 40-49 years in good health.

V gene TRBV24-1 combines with J gene TRBJ2-7; 8 bases are a match to TRBD1. Germline lookup yields CDR1 KGHDR and CDR2 SFDVKD. The V and J ends lost 4 bases and 5 bases, in that order; junction bases with no gene match: 6. This CDR3 region has 14 residues. The CDR3 DNA reads TGTGCCACCAGTGACTCGGACAGGGCCGACGAGCAGTACTTC. Encoded protein: CATSDSDRADEQYF.

This clonotype was seen a handful of times. This sequence joins TRBV27 and TRBJ2-1; 10 nucleotides agree with TRBD2. Germline V lookup: CDR1 MNHEY, CDR2 SMNVEV (reference sequence). With 8 bases clipped from V and 6 bases from J, the junction kept 10 bases outside the gene matches. This CDR3 comprises 15 residues. The CDR3 sequence: CASAPIAGGGNEQFF. CDR3 nucleotides: TGTGCCAGCGCCCCCATAGCGGGGGGTGGCAATGAGCAGTTCTTC.

The chain uses TRBV12-3 or TRBV12-4 and TRBJ1-4, with D uncertain. Trimming stripped 3 bases from V and 7 bases from J, with 24 bases between. CDR3 size: 18 residues. In DNA, the CDR3 is TGTGCCAGCAGTTTCCTAGTGAGGGTAGACCTCGTCGGTGAAAAACTGTTTTTT. Translated, it gives CASSFLVRVDLVGEKLFF.

The V call is TRBV4-1, the J call TRBJ2-1; 8 bases map to TRBD1. Germline V gene sequence: CDR1 MGHRA, CDR2 YSYEKL. Losses at the gene ends were 4 bases for V and 0 bases for J; bases not matched to a gene: 14. The CDR3 loop spans 19 amino acids. The CDR3 DNA reads as TGCGCCAGCAGCCCTCAAATCCCGGGACAGGATTCCTCCTACAATGAGCAGTTCTTC. Translated, it gives CASSPQIPGQDSSYNEQFF.

This clonotype appeared a few times. The gene calls are TRBV20-1 and TRBJ2-3; the D is unclear. Germline CDR1 is DFQATT and CDR2 is SNEGSKA (reference sequence). The CDR3 consists of 14 residues. V was cut by 0 bases and J by 1 base, with 8 bases left in between. The CDR3 protein is CSAREGLGTDTQYF. The CDR3 DNA reads as TGCAGTGCTAGAGAGGGCCTAGGCACAGATACGCAGTATTTT.

The chain uses TRBV28 and TRBJ1-6, with D unresolved. CDR3 length equals 13 residues. Germline V gene data show CDR1 as MDHEN and CDR2 as SYDVKM. The V and J ends lost 9 bases and 5 bases respectively, with 11 bases between them. The CDR3 DNA reads as TGTGCCAGTGCCGGGCGCCATAATTCACCCCTCCACTTT. Protein: CASAGRHNSPLHF.

The chain joins TRBV10-3 to TRBJ2-1; 11 bases align to TRBD2. This CDR3 is 14 amino acids long. Germline V gene data show CDR1 as ENHRY and CDR2 as SYGVKD. V shed 6 bases and J 5 bases; nucleotides not matched to a gene: 3. The CDR3 DNA reads TGTGCCATCAGCCTAGCGGGGGGACACAATGAGCAGTTCTTC. Protein sequence: CAISLAGGHNEQFF.

This clonotype has a handful of counts. V and J are TRBV3-1 and TRBJ2-5, with no clear D. This CDR3 is 14 amino acids long. Germline CDR1 reads LGHDT; CDR2 reads YNNKEL (reference sequence). V was pared by 4 bases and J by 5 bases, with 14 bases between. CDR3: CASSPSGRMETQYF. Written as DNA, the CDR3 is TGTGCCAGCAGCCCATCTGGCAGGATGGAGACCCAGTACTTC.

The chain couples TRBV5-1 to TRBJ1-4; D might be TRBD1 (6 bases). Germline assignment: CDR1 SGHRS and CDR2 YFSETQ. Trimming left V 4 bases short and J 7 bases short, with 14 bases between. The CDR3 has 14 residues. The CDR3 sequence is CASSLGTSTEKLFF. The CDR3 coding sequence is TGCGCCAGCAGCCTAGGGACATCAACTGAAAAACTGTTTTTT.

The chain recombines TRBV6-1 with TRBJ1-2; D perhaps matches TRBD1 (6 bases). Germline CDR1 is MNHNS and CDR2 is SASEGT. The CDR3 is 16 amino acids. The V and J ends lost 6 bases and 6 bases respectively, with 23 bases between them. Here the CDR3 DNA reads TGTGCCAGCAGGACCCCAGGGGAAGGAACAAGGAATGGCTACACCTTC. It specifies CASRTPGEGTRNGYTF.